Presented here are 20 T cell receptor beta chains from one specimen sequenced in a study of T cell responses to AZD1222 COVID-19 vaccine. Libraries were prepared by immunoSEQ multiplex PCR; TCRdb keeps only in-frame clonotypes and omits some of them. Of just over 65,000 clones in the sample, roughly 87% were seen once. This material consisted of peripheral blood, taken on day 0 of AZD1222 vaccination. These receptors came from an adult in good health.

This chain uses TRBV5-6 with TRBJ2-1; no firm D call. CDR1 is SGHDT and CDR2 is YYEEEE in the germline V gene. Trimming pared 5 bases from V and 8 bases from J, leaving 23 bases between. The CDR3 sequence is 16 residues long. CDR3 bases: TGTGCCAGCAGTCGAGAGGCCCCGGCCATCGGCGATGAGCAGTTCTTC. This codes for CASSREAPAIGDEQFF.

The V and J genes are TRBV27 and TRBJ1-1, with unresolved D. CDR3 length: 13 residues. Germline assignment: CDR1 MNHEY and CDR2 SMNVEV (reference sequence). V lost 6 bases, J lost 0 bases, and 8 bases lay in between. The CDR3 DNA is TGTGCCAGCAGCCCCTCTATGAACACTGAAGCTTTCTTT. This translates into CASSPSMNTEAFF.

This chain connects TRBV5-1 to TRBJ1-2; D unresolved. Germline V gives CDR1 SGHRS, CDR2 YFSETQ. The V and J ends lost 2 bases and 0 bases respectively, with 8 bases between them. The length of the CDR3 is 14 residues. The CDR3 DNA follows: TGCGCCAGCAGCTTAGGTTCAGCTAACTATGGCTACACCTTC. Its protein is CASSLGSANYGYTF.

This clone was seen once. The CDR3 DNA reads as TGTGCCAGCAGCCAAGGTTTACTAGCGGGGCACTACAATGAGCAGTTCTTC. This gives the protein CASSQGLLAGHYNEQFF. V usage is TRBV3-1 (or the pseudogene TRBV3-2) and J usage is TRBJ2-1, with TRBD2 identical over 10 bases. V was pared by 1 base and J by 3 bases, with 6 bases of the junction left unmatched. Germline V CDR1 and CDR2: LGHDT, YNNKEL (reference sequence). The CDR3 sequence is 17 residues long.

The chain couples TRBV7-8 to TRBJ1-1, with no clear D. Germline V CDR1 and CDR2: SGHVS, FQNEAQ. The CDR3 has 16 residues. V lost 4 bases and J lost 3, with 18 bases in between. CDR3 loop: CASSSRLGTGDTEAFF. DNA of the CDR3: TGTGCCAGCAGCTCCCGTCTCGGCACCGGGGACACTGAAGCTTTCTTT.

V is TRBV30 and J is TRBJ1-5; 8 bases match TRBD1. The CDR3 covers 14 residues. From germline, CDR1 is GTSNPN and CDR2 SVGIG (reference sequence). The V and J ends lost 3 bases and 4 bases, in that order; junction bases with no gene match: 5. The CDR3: CAWSLDRGNQPQHF. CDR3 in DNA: TGTGCCTGGAGCCTAGACAGGGGAAATCAGCCCCAGCATTTT.

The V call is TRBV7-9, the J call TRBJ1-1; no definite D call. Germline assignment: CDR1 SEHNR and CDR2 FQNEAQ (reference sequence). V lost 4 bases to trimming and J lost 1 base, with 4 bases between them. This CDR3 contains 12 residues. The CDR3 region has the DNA TGTGCCAGCAGCTGGGGGAACACTGAAGCTTTCTTT. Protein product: CASSWGNTEAFF.

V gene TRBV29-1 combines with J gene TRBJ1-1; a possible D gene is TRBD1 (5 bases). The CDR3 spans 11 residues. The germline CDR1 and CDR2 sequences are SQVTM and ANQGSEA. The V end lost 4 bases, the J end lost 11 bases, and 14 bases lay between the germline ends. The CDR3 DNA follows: TGCAGCGTTGTCGGGACGTGGGACGCTTTCTTT. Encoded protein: CSVVGTWDAFF.

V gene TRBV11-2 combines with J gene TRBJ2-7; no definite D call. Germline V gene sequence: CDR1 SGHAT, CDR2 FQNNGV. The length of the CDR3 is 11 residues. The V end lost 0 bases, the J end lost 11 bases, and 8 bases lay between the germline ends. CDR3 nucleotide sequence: TGTGCCAGCAGCTTAGACGGAGTAAAGTACTTC. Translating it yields CASSLDGVKYF.

CDR3 in DNA: TGTGCCAGCAGCAGAGGGGGCCCAGATACGCAGTATTTT. Its protein product is CASSRGGPDTQYF. The chain uses TRBV6-5 and TRBJ2-3, with 7 bases that match TRBD1. From germline, CDR1 is MNHEY and CDR2 SVGAGI. The V and J ends lost 6 bases and 4 bases, in that order; junction bases with no gene match: 4. The CDR3 sequence is 13 residues long.

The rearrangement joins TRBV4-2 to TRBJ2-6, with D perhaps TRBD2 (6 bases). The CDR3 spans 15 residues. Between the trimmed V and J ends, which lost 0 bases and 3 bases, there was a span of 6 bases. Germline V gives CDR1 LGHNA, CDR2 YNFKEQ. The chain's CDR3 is CASSQERGGANVLTF. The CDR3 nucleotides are TGTGCCAGCAGCCAAGAGCGGGGTGGGGCCAACGTCCTGACTTTC.

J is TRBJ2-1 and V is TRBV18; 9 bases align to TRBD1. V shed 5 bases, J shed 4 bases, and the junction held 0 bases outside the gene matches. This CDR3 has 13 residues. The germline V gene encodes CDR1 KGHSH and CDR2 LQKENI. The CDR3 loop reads CASSGQGYNEQFF. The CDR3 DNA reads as TGTGCCAGCTCAGGACAGGGGTACAATGAGCAGTTCTTC.

CDR3 region: CASSLGRGTLQPQHF. Written as DNA, the CDR3 is TGTGCCAGCAGCTTAGGAAGGGGGACGCTTCAGCCCCAGCATTTT. The chain has TRBV7-2 and TRBJ1-5, with D perhaps TRBD1 (6 bases). This CDR3 is 15 amino acids long. Per the germline V gene, CDR1 is SGHTA and CDR2 is FQGNSA. Trimming shortened V by 1 base and J by 6 bases, and 13 bases separated the two germline ends.

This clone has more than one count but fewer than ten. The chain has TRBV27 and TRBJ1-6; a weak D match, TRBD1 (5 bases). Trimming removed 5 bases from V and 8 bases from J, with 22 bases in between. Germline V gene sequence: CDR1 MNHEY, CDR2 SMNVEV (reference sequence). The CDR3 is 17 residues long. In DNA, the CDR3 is TGTGCCAGCAGTATCGTCTTCAATCCTCAGGGTTATTCACCCCTCCACTTT. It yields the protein CASSIVFNPQGYSPLHF.

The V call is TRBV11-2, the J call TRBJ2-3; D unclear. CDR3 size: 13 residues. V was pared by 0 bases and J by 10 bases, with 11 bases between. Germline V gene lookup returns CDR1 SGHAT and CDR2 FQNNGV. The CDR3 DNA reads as TGTGCCAGCAGCTTAGATCGCGGAGCTCCGCAGTATTTT. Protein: CASSLDRGAPQYF.

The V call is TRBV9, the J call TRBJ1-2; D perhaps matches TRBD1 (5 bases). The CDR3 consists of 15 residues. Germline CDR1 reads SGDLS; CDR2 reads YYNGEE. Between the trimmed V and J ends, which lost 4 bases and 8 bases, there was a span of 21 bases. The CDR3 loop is CASSSSYQGFFGYTF. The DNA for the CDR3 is TGTGCCAGCAGCTCTAGTTATCAGGGTTTCTTCGGCTACACCTTC.

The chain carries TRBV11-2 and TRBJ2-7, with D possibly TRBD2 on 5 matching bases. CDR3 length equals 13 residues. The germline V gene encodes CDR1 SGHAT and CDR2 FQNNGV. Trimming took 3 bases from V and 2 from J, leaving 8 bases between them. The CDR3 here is CASSLIAPYEQYF. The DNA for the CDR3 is TGTGCCAGCAGCTTGATAGCGCCCTACGAGCAGTACTTC.

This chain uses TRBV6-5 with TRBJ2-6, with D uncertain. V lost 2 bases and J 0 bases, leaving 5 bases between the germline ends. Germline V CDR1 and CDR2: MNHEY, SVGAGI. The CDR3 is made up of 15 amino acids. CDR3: CASSYESSGANVLTF. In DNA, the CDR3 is TGTGCCAGCAGTTACGAATCCTCTGGGGCCAACGTCCTGACTTTC.

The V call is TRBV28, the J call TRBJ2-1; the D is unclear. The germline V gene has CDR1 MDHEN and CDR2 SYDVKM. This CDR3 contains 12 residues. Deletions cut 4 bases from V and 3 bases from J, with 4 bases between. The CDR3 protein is CASSYRYNEQFF. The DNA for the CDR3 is TGTGCCAGCAGTTACCGCTACAATGAGCAGTTCTTC.

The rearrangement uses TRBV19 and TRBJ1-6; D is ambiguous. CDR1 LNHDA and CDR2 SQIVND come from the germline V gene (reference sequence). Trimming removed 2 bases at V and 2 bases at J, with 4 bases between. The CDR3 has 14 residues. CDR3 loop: CASSIIAYNSPLHF. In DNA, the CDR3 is TGTGCCAGTAGTATAATAGCCTATAATTCACCCCTCCACTTT.